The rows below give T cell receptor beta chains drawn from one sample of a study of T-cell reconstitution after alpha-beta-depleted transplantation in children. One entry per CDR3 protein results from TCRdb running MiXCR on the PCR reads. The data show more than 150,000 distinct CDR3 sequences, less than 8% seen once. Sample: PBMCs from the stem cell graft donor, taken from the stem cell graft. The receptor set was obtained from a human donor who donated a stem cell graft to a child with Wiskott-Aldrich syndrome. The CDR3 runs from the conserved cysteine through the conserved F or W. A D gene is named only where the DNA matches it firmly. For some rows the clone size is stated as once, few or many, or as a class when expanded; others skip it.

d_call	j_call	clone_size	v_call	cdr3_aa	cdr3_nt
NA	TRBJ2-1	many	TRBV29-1	CSVGPRGYNEQFF	TGCAGCGTTGGTCCCAGGGGCTACAATGAGCAGTTCTTC
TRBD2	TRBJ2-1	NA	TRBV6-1	CASSATSGRPNEQFF	TGTGCCAGCAGCGCGACTAGCGGGAGACCAAATGAGCAGTTCTTC
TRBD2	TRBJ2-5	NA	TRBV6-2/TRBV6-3	CASSYFPSGRANQETQYF	TGTGCCAGCAGTTACTTTCCTAGCGGGAGGGCAAACCAAGAGACCCAGTACTTC
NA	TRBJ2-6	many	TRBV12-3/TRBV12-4	CASSLYRGSGANVLTF	TGTGCCAGCAGCCTCTACCGCGGCTCTGGGGCCAACGTCCTGACTTTC
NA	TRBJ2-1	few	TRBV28	CASSPYSSYNEQFF	TGTGCCAGCAGTCCATATAGTAGCTACAATGAGCAGTTCTTC
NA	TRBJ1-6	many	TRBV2	CASSEESSYNSPLHF	TGTGCCAGCAGTGAAGAGAGCTCCTATAATTCACCCCTCCACTTT
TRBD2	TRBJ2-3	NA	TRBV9	CASSVATPSSGRRDTQYF	TGTGCCAGCAGCGTAGCTACCCCTTCTAGCGGGAGGAGAGATACGCAGTATTTT
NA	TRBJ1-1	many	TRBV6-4	CASRRTENTEAFF	TGTGCCAGCAGACGGACGGAGAACACTGAAGCTTTCTTT
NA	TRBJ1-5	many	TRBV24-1	CATSAREFNQPQHF	TGTGCCACCAGTGCCCGGGAGTTCAATCAGCCCCAGCATTTT
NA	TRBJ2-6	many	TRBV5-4	CASRQDLAGANVLTF	TGTGCCAGCAGACAAGACCTAGCTGGGGCCAACGTCCTGACTTTC
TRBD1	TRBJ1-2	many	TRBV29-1	CSVDRGANYGYTF	TGCAGCGTGGACAGGGGCGCAAACTATGGCTACACCTTC
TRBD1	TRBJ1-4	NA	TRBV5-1	CASSLTGDRYEKLFF	TGCGCCAGCAGCTTGACCGGGGACAGATATGAAAAACTGTTTTTT
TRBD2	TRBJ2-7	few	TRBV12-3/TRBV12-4	CASGRAGGFYEQYF	TGTGCCAGCGGGAGGGCGGGAGGGTTCTACGAGCAGTACTTC
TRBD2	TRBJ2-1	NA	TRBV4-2	CASSQDPTGLAGGRSYNEQFF	TGTGCCAGCAGCCAAGATCCAACCGGACTAGCGGGGGGCCGCTCCTACAATGAGCAGTTCTTC
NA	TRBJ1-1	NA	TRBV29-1	CSVEQHLNTEAFF	TGCAGCGTTGAACAACACTTGAACACTGAAGCTTTCTTT
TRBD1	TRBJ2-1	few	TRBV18	CASSPQDRVFFEFF	TGTGCCAGCTCACCACAGGACAGGGTATTCTTTGAGTTCTTC
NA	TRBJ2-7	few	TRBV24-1	CATSDKYEQYF	TGTGCCACCAGTGATAAGTACGAGCAGTACTTC
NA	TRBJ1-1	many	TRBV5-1	CASSLSQTLNTEAFF	TGCGCCAGCAGTCTCTCTCAGACACTGAACACTGAAGCTTTCTTT
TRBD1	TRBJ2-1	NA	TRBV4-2	CAISQGVSYNEQFF	TGTGCCATCAGCCAGGGGGTCTCCTACAATGAGCAGTTCTTC
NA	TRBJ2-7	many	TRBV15	CATSRDRVSYEQYF	TGTGCCACCAGCAGAGATAGGGTCTCCTACGAGCAGTACTTC
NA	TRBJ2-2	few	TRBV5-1	CASSLTLGPNTGELFF	TGCGCCAGCAGCTTGACCCTGGGACCGAACACCGGGGAGCTGTTTTTT
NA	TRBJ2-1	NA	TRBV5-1	CASSSEMWEQFF	TGCGCCAGCAGCTCAGAAATGTGGGAGCAGTTCTTC
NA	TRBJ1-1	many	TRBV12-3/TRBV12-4	CASSLGDRVLEAFF	TGTGCCAGCAGTTTAGGAGATAGAGTTCTTGAAGCTTTCTTT